Listed below are T cell receptor beta chains from one sample, sequenced in a study of T cell clonotyping in hematopoietic cell transplantation. Assay: immunoSEQ multiplex PCR; the TCRdb copy retains only in-frame clones and omits some. The data show about 69,000 clones, around 94% seen once. The sequenced sample was peripheral blood mononuclear cells. The receptors derive from a man aged 50 or older in good health. Some clones in this sample may be carry-over from other donors' samples. Each CDR3 is given with its conserved first and last residue. The D gene is left open where the match is weak. Part of the rows lack a size; the others show once, few, many or a class for expanded clones.

14 | . | . | TRBJ2-2 | TRBV2 | CASSAREDTGELFF | TGTGCCAGCAGTGCCCGGGAAGACACCGGGGAGCTGTTTTTT
15 | TRBD1 | . | TRBJ1-3 | TRBV13 | CASSGQGVPGNTIYF | TGTGCCAGCAGTGGACAGGGGGTACCTGGAAACACCATATATTTT
14 | . | . | TRBJ1-1 | TRBV7-2 | CASSFNRASTEAFF | TGTGCCAGCAGCTTTAACAGGGCCAGTACTGAAGCTTTCTTT
14 | TRBD1 | . | TRBJ2-5 | TRBV7-2 | CASSTQGAAETQYF | TGTGCCAGCAGCACACAGGGGGCCGCAGAGACCCAGTACTTC
14 | . | once | TRBJ2-7 | TRBV27 | CASRAHREAYEQYF | TGTGCCAGCAGGGCGCACAGGGAAGCCTACGAGCAGTACTTC
16 | TRBD2 | . | TRBJ2-7 | TRBV7-2 | CASSFGTSGGPYEQYF | TGTGCCAGCAGCTTTGGGACTAGCGGGGGACCCTACGAGCAGTACTTC
12 | . | few | TRBJ1-1 | TRBV29-1 | CSFASGNSEAFF | TGCAGTTTCGCCTCAGGGAACTCTGAAGCTTTCTTT
12 | . | . | TRBJ1-1 | TRBV7-9 | CASSLSHTEAFF | TGTGCCAGCAGCTTATCTCACACTGAAGCTTTCTTT
12 | . | . | TRBJ1-4 | TRBV5-5 | CASSLNHEKLFF | TGTGCCAGCAGCTTGAACCATGAAAAACTGTTTTTT
15 | TRBD1 | . | TRBJ1-5 | TRBV5-1 | CASSTGTGDNQPQHF | TGCGCCAGCAGCACAGGGACAGGGGACAATCAGCCCCAGCATTTT
12 | . | . | TRBJ1-2 | TRBV28 | CASSLSGNGYTF | TGTGCCAGCAGTTTATCGGGTAATGGCTACACCTTC
14 | . | . | TRBJ1-3 | TRBV5-5 | CASSLDPHGNTIYF | TGTGCCAGCAGCTTGGATCCCCATGGAAACACCATATATTTT
14 | . | . | TRBJ1-2 | TRBV5-1 | CASRGEQATDGYTF | TGCGCCAGCAGAGGGGAACAGGCTACAGACGGCTACACCTTC
13 | . | . | TRBJ2-7 | TRBV28 | CASSFPGSYEQYF | TGTGCCAGCAGTTTTCCGGGCTCCTACGAGCAGTACTTC
15 | TRBD2 | . | TRBJ2-1 | TRBV28 | CASSFSPSGRGEQFF | TGTGCCAGCAGTTTCTCCCCTAGCGGGAGAGGTGAGCAGTTCTTC
16 | . | . | TRBJ2-7 | TRBV12-2 | CASRFYRGITLREQYF | TGTGCAAGTCGCTTTTACCGCGGGATTACCCTACGAGAGCAGTACTTC
17 | TRBD2 | . | TRBJ2-3 | TRBV14 | CASSQDSRLANSDTQYF | TGTGCCAGCAGCCAAGATTCGAGACTAGCGAATTCAGATACGCAGTATTTT
15 | TRBD1 | . | TRBJ2-7 | TRBV27 | CASSPYRDRVDEQYF | TGTGCCAGCAGTCCCTACCGGGACAGGGTCGACGAGCAGTACTTC
12 | . | . | TRBJ2-2 | TRBV29-1 | CSVVDLAGELFF | TGCAGCGTTGTAGATCTGGCCGGGGAGCTGTTTTTT
14 | . | . | TRBJ1-2 | TRBV5-1 | CASSTGTSNYGYTF | TGCGCCAGCAGCACCGGGACATCGAACTATGGCTACACCTTC
15 | TRBD2 | . | TRBJ2-3 | TRBV9 | CASSAGLADTDTQYF | TGTGCCAGCAGCGCCGGACTAGCGGACACAGATACGCAGTATTTT
19 | TRBD1 | . | TRBJ1-1 | TRBV27 | CASSPSPGQGLILNTEAFF | TGTGCCAGCAGTCCTTCCCCGGGACAGGGTTTGATCTTGAACACTGAAGCTTTCTTT
15 | . | . | TRBJ2-2 | TRBV7-6 | CASSLGQGIIGELFF | TGTGCCAGCAGCTTGGGGCAGGGGATCATCGGGGAGCTGTTTTTT
14 | TRBD2 | . | TRBJ2-1 | TRBV30 | CAWSSGASYNEQFF | TGTGCCTGGAGTAGCGGGGCCTCCTACAATGAGCAGTTCTTC
15 | . | . | TRBJ2-5 | TRBV4-3 | CASSQIHRDQETQYF | TGCGCCAGCAGCCAAATCCACAGGGACCAAGAGACCCAGTACTTC